This T cell receptor beta chain was profiled in a study of blood T cell repertoires in COVID-19. This CDR3 has 13 residues. The V and J ends lost 4 bases and 1 base respectively, with 10 bases between them. The germline gives CDR1 GTSNPN, CDR2 SVGIG (reference sequence). The age range of participants was about 18 to 100 years, with residence in about two dozen US areas. Produced via immunoSEQ multiplex PCR; TCRdb's table is partial and in-frame only. The sample includes 250,000 or so clones, more than 70% of them seen just once. This clonotype was obtained from a woman aged 40 to 50 with acute COVID-19. The J gene is TRBJ1-1, the V gene TRBV30, with D possibly matching TRBD1 (6 bases). Sequenced material: PBMCs or T cells enriched from blood (not recorded which). The CDR3 DNA follows: TGTGCCTGGACGGGGGGGGCGAACACTGAAGCTTTCTTT. It translates to CAWTGGANTEAFF.